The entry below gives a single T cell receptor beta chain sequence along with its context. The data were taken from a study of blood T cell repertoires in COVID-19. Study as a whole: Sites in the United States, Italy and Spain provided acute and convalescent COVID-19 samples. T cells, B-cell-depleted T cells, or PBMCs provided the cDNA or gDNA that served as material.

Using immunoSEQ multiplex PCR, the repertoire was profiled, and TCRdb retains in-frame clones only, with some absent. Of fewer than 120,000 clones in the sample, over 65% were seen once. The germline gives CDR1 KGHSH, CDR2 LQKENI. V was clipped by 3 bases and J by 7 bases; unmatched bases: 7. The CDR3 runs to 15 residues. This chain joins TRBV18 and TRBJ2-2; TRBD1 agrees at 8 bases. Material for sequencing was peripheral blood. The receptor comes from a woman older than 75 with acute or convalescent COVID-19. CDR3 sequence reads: CASSPRQGSGGELFF. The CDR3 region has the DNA TGTGCCAGCTCACCTAGACAGGGGTCTGGCGGGGAGCTGTTTTTT.